The sequence of this T cell receptor (beta chain) was determined in a study of T cell responses to AZD1222 COVID-19 vaccine. As concerns this clone: Its target is not known.

Generated by immunoSEQ multiplex PCR, the TCRdb table keeps only in-frame clones and is missing some. The table lists under 140,000 clones, about 87% of them singletons. Germline CDR1 MNHEY, CDR2 SMNVEV (reference sequence). CDR3 length: 12 amino acids. V was shortened by 8 bases and J by 6 bases, with 13 bases between the two germline ends. Study findings and constraints: Donors were chiefly white British, with a greater number of females, and clonal diversity was perhaps underestimated. Spike as a whole was targeted by vaccine-associated CD4 TCRs, dominant at 160-218 and 743-854. Nearly half of spike-specific TCRs reportedly target variant regions that are unmutated in the B.1.351 and B.1.1.7 variants.

The sequence came from an adult who received the AZD1222 COVID-19 vaccine. Sequenced material: peripheral blood, taken 28 days after the second AZD1222 dose. This chain links TRBV27 with TRBJ1-2; possible D gene TRBD1, 5 bases. The CDR3 is CASGDPQDGYTF. The CDR3 region has the DNA TGTGCCAGCGGGGACCCTCAAGATGGCTACACCTTC.